The following is a T cell receptor beta chain sequence with its context. Its target is unknown. This specimen comes from a study of T-cell reconstitution after alpha-beta-depleted transplantation in children. Study findings and constraints: At the one-year point after transplant, T-cell counts and TCRbeta diversity were found to come mostly from T cells that had been newly produced. Several hundred graft clones that had expanded were reportedly the source of alpha-beta T cells about two months after transplant. The study traced high day-60 TCRbeta diversity in some patients to surviving recipient T cells and thymic progenitors.

The CDR3 contains 17 residues. The germline CDR1 and CDR2 sequences are DFQATT and SNEGSKA (reference sequence). V was pared by 0 bases and J by 4 bases, with 19 bases between. Preparation of the TCRbeta library used unique molecular identifiers. TCRdb ran MiXCR on the PCR reads and lists one entry per CDR3 protein. The table records roughly 570,000 distinct CDR3 sequences, more than 20% of them present only once. The input for sequencing was PBMCs, taken before TCRalphabeta/CD19-depleted stem cell transplant. The sequence was obtained from a boy under three years old with Wiskott-Aldrich syndrome, due to receive a stem cell transplant. The chain employs TRBV20-1 and TRBJ1-5; D uncertain. CDR3 loop: CSARDVAPLGDNQPQHF. The CDR3 nucleotides read TGCAGTGCTAGAGATGTCGCGCCGCTCGGAGATAATCAGCCCCAGCATTTT.